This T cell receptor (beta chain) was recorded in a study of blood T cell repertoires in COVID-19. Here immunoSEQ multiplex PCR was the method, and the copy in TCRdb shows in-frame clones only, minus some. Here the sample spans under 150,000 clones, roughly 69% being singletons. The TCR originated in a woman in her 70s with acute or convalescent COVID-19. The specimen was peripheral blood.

CDR3: CASSFGLVDEQFF. The DNA of the CDR3 is TGCGCCAGCAGCTTTGGACTAGTTGATGAGCAGTTCTTC. The chain recombines TRBV5-1 with TRBJ2-1; 7 bases fit TRBD2. V lost 2 bases and J lost 8; bases outside the gene matches: 4. The CDR3 has 13 amino acids. The germline gives CDR1 SGHRS, CDR2 YFSETQ.